These T cell receptor beta chains were read from a single sample in a study of shared clonotypes between healthy human individuals. Some clones are missing from TCRdb's copy, which holds only in-frame ones; the method was immunoSEQ multiplex PCR. The table shows under 2.5 million clones, with about nine tenths occurring only once. Sequenced material: naive CD4+ T cells from PBMCs. The receptors were gathered from a young man in good health. Some clones in this sample may be carry-over from other donors' samples. Both conserved end residues are part of each CDR3. The D gene is left open where the match is weak. Only part of the rows carry a size: once, few, many, or a class if the clone is expanded.

d_gene	v_gene	j_gene	abundance	CDR3aa	CDR3nt
TRBD2	TRBV6-6	TRBJ2-1	NA	CASRTRLADSYNEQFF	TGTGCCAGCAGGACCCGACTAGCAGACTCCTACAATGAGCAGTTCTTC
NA	TRBV11-2	TRBJ1-6	NA	CASSLGGSLHF	TGTGCCAGCAGCTTAGGAGGGTCCCTCCACTTT
NA	TRBV10-1	TRBJ2-5	NA	CASSVRGIQETQYF	TGCGCCAGCAGTGTTAGAGGGATCCAAGAGACCCAGTACTTC
NA	TRBV5-1	TRBJ1-3	once	CASSLPEQSSGNTIYF	TGCGCCAGCAGCTTACCGGAACAGAGCTCTGGAAACACCATATATTTT
NA	TRBV9	TRBJ2-1	NA	CASSARETYNEQFF	TGTGCCAGCAGCGCCAGGGAGACCTACAATGAGCAGTTCTTC
NA	TRBV7-3	TRBJ1-1	NA	CASRSWGVNTEAFF	TGTGCCAGCAGATCATGGGGGGTTAACACTGAAGCTTTCTTT
TRBD2	TRBV5-4	TRBJ2-2	NA	CASSLGGSGTITGELFF	TGTGCCAGCAGCTTGGGTGGTAGCGGGACGATCACCGGGGAGCTGTTTTTT
NA	TRBV6-5	TRBJ2-7	NA	CASSYISGTSFYEQYF	TGTGCCAGCAGTTACATATCTGGTACGTCGTTCTACGAGCAGTACTTC
NA	TRBV7-2	TRBJ2-3	NA	CASSLEWRLTDTQYF	TGTGCCAGCAGCTTAGAGTGGCGGCTCACAGATACGCAGTATTTT
TRBD2	TRBV7-2	TRBJ2-7	NA	CASSRARGYEQYF	TGTGCCAGCAGTAGGGCGCGGGGGTACGAGCAGTACTTC
NA	TRBV7-2	TRBJ1-4	NA	CASSLVGFYEKLFF	TGTGCCAGCAGCCTCGTGGGGTTTTATGAAAAACTGTTTTTT
NA	TRBV5-6	TRBJ2-5	NA	CASSLVGDETQYF	TGTGCCAGCAGCCTCGTTGGGGATGAGACCCAGTACTTC
NA	TRBV6-5	TRBJ2-5	once	CAAWGHGTPGTQYF	TGTGCCGCCTGGGGACACGGCACCCCAGGGACCCAGTACTTC
TRBD2	TRBV11-3	TRBJ2-1	NA	CASSLAGGYNEQFF	TGTGCCAGCAGCTTAGCGGGAGGGTACAATGAGCAGTTCTTC
NA	TRBV15	TRBJ1-1	NA	CATSRGGSTEAFF	TGTGCCACCAGCAGAGGGGGAAGCACTGAAGCTTTCTTT
TRBD2	TRBV5-1	TRBJ2-3	NA	CASSLIAGGSTDTQYF	TGCGCCAGCAGCCTCATAGCGGGAGGGTCCACAGATACGCAGTATTTT
TRBD1	TRBV7-3	TRBJ1-5	NA	CASSVTGGVGQPQHF	TGTGCCAGCAGTGTTACAGGGGGCGTCGGTCAGCCCCAGCATTTT
NA	TRBV27	TRBJ2-7	NA	CASSFSLSGSYEQYF	TGTGCCAGCAGTTTCTCTTTAAGCGGATCCTACGAGCAGTACTTC
NA	TRBV4-1	TRBJ1-4	NA	CASRPRVSYNEKLFF	TGCGCCAGCAGACCTCGGGTGTCTTATAATGAAAAACTGTTTTTT
NA	TRBV5-4	TRBJ2-2	NA	CASSLFNTGELFF	TGTGCCAGCAGCTTGTTTAACACCGGGGAGCTGTTTTTT
TRBD1	TRBV28	TRBJ1-1	NA	CATIGQGTNTEAFF	TGTGCCACGATCGGACAGGGTACGAACACTGAAGCTTTCTTT
NA	TRBV7-9	TRBJ2-1	NA	CASSLVRTGQFF	TGTGCCAGCAGCTTAGTACGAACTGGGCAGTTCTTC
NA	TRBV21-1	TRBJ2-1	NA	CASSKARSYNEQFF	TGTGCCAGCAGCAAAGCGCGGAGTTACAATGAGCAGTTCTTC
NA	TRBV5-4	TRBJ2-7	NA	CASSSPGYEQYF	TGTGCCAGCAGCTCACCCGGTTACGAGCAGTACTTC
TRBD1	TRBV2	TRBJ2-2	NA	CASSLGQITGELFF	TGTGCCAGCAGCTTGGGACAGATCACCGGGGAGCTGTTTTTT
NA	TRBV4-1	TRBJ2-7	NA	CASSQGGTPVEQYF	TGCGCCAGCAGCCAAGGCGGGACCCCTGTCGAGCAGTACTTC
NA	TRBV7-3	TRBJ1-1	NA	CASSLQAGGLNTEAFF	TGTGCCAGCAGCTTACAGGCGGGAGGATTGAACACTGAAGCTTTCTTT
TRBD1	TRBV28	TRBJ1-3	NA	CASSLLGRDRGLSGNTIYF	TGTGCCAGCAGTTTATTGGGCAGGGACAGGGGGCTTAGTGGAAACACCATATATTTT
TRBD2	TRBV5-1	TRBJ2-6	NA	CASKSSGEGSGANVLTF	TGCGCCAGCAAGTCTAGCGGGGAGGGTTCTGGGGCCAACGTCCTGACTTTC
NA	TRBV6-5	TRBJ1-1	NA	CASSYSSPMNTEAFF	TGTGCCAGCAGTTACTCGAGCCCGATGAACACTGAAGCTTTCTTT
NA	TRBV11-1	TRBJ2-7	NA	CASSLLGAYEQYF	TGTGCCAGCAGCTTATTGGGAGCCTACGAGCAGTACTTC
TRBD1	TRBV6-1	TRBJ1-1	NA	CASSEGTGKAFF	TGTGCCAGCAGTGAAGGGACAGGGAAAGCTTTCTTT
NA	TRBV19	TRBJ1-1	once	CASSYPGRTFF	TGTGCCAGTAGTTATCCGGGGCGGACTTTCTTT
NA	TRBV14	TRBJ2-1	NA	CASSQDGWSSYNEQFF	TGTGCCAGCAGCCAAGATGGTTGGAGCTCCTACAATGAGCAGTTCTTC
NA	TRBV15	TRBJ2-1	NA	CATSSEQGLFVNEQFF	TGTGCCACCAGCAGTGAGCAGGGACTGTTTGTGAATGAGCAGTTCTTC
NA	TRBV4-1	TRBJ1-3	once	CASSRLAGADTIYF	TGCGCCAGCAGCCGGCTCGCGGGGGCGGACACCATATATTTT
NA	TRBV5-4	TRBJ2-1	NA	CAIPTGLDPNYNEQFF	TGTGCCATCCCGACAGGTTTGGATCCTAACTACAATGAGCAGTTCTTC
NA	TRBV28	TRBJ2-7	NA	CASSSEAPYEQYF	TGTGCCAGCAGTTCCGAGGCGCCCTACGAGCAGTACTTC
TRBD2	TRBV27	TRBJ2-2	NA	CASSLGTSGISDTGELFF	TGTGCCAGCAGTTTAGGGACTAGCGGGATCAGCGACACCGGGGAGCTGTTTTTT
NA	TRBV29-1	TRBJ2-3	NA	CSGQGDFSTDTQYF	TGCAGCGGCCAAGGGGACTTCAGCACAGATACGCAGTATTTT
NA	TRBV7-2	TRBJ1-3	NA	CASSLAWGGNTIYF	TGTGCCAGCAGCTTAGCTTGGGGTGGAAACACCATATATTTT
NA	TRBV29-1	TRBJ1-1	NA	CSAGVAMNTEAFF	TGCAGCGCGGGGGTTGCCATGAACACTGAAGCTTTCTTT
TRBD1	TRBV7-9	TRBJ1-5	NA	CASSRGQGAVPQPQHF	TGTGCCAGCAGCAGGGGACAGGGGGCCGTCCCTCAGCCCCAGCATTTT
NA	TRBV7-9	TRBJ1-2	once	CASRETGPQDGYTF	TGTGCCAGCAGAGAGACGGGACCCCAGGATGGCTACACCTTC
TRBD1	TRBV18	TRBJ2-3	NA	CASSPGQGGTDTQYF	TGTGCCAGCTCTCCCGGACAGGGGGGGACAGATACGCAGTATTTT
NA	TRBV5-1	TRBJ1-2	NA	CASSLATNNYGYTF	TGCGCCAGCAGCTTGGCCACAAATAACTATGGCTACACCTTC
TRBD2	TRBV10-3	TRBJ2-6	NA	CAISGGRGDGLMGTSGANVLTF	TGTGCCATCAGTGGGGGGAGGGGAGATGGGCTCATGGGGACTTCTGGGGCCAACGTCCTGACTTTC
TRBD1	TRBV5-4	TRBJ1-5	NA	CASSEGGTRQPQHF	TGTGCCAGCAGCGAAGGGGGCACGCGTCAGCCCCAGCATTTT
NA	TRBV10-3	TRBJ2-5	NA	CAISARQGETQYF	TGTGCCATCAGTGCGCGTCAGGGAGAGACCCAGTACTTC
TRBD1	TRBV5-6	TRBJ1-4	NA	CASSSEGGTGHNEKLFF	TGTGCCAGCAGCTCCGAAGGAGGGACAGGACATAATGAAAAACTGTTTTTT